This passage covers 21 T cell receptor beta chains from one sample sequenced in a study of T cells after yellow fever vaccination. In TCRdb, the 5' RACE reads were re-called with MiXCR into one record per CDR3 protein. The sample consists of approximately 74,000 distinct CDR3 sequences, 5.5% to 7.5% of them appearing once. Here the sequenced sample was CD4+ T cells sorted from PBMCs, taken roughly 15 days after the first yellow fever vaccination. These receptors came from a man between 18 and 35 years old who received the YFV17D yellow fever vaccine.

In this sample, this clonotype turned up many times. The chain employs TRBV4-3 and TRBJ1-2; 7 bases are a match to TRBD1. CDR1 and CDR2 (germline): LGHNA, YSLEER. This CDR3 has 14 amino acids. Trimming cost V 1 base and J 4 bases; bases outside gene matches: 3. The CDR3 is CASSQAGQAYGYTF. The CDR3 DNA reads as TGCGCCAGCAGCCAAGCCGGACAGGCCTATGGCTACACCTTC.

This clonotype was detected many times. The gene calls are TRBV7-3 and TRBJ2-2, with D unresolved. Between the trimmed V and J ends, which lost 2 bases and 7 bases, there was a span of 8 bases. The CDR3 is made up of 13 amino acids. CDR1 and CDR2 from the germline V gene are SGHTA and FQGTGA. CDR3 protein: CASSLGRNGELFF. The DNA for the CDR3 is TGTGCCAGCAGCTTAGGACGAAACGGGGAGCTGTTTTTT.

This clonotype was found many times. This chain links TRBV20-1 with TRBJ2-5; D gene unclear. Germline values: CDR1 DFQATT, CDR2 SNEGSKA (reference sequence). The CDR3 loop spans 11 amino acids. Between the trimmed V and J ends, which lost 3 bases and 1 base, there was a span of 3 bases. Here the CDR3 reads CSARSQETQYF. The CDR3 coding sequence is TGCAGTGCTAGGAGCCAAGAGACCCAGTACTTC.

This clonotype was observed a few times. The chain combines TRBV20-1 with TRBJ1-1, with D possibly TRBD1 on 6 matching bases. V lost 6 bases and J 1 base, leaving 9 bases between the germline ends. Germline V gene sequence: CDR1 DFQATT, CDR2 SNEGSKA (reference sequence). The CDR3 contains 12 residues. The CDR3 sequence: CSALGGNTEAFF. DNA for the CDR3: TGCAGTGCCCTAGGGGGGAACACTGAAGCTTTCTTT.

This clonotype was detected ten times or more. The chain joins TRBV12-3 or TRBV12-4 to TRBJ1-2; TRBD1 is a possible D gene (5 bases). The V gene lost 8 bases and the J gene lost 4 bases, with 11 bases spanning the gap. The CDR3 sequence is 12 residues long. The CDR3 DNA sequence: TGTGCCAGCCTCACAGGCTCCTATGGCTACACCTTC. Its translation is CASLTGSYGYTF.

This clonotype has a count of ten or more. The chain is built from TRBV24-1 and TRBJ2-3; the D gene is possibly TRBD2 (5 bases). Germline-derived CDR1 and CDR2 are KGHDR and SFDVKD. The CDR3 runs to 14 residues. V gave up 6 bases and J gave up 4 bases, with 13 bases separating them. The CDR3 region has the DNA TGTGCCACCAGTTTCAGCGCGGAGGCAGATACGCAGTATTTT. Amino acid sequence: CATSFSAEADTQYF.

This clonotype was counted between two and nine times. CDR3 residues: CASSVGYRQETQYF. CDR3 coding DNA: TGTGCCAGCAGCGTAGGGTACCGCCAAGAGACCCAGTACTTC. This chain joins TRBV9 and TRBJ2-5, with D uncertain. This CDR3 region has 14 residues. Germline lookup yields CDR1 SGDLS and CDR2 YYNGEE. The V end was cut by 0 bases, the J end by 1 base, with 7 bases between.

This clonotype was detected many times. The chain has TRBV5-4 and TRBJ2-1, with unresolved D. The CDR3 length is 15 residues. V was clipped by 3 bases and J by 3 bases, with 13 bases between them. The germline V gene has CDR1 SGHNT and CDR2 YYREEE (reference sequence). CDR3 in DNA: TGTGCCAGCAGCTCGGACCCCCCTCTCTACAATGAGCAGTTCTTC. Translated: CASSSDPPLYNEQFF.

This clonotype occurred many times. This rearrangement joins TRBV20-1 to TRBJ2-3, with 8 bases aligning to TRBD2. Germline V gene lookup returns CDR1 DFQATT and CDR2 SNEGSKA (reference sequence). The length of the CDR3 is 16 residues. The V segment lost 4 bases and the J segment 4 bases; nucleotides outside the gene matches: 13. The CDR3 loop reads CSATPRGSGEPDTQYF. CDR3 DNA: TGCAGTGCTACCCCCCGGGGTAGCGGGGAACCAGATACGCAGTATTTT.

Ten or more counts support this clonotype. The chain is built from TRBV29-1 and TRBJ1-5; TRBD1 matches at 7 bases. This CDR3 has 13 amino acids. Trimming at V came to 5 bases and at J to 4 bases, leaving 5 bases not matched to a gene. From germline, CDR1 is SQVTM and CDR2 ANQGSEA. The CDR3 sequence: CSVIGTANQPQHF. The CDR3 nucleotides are TGCAGCGTTATCGGGACAGCGAATCAGCCCCAGCATTTT.

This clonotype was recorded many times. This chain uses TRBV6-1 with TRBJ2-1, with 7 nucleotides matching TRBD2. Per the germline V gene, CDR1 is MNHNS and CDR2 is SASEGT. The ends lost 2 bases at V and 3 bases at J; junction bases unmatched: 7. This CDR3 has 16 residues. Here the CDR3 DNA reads TGTGCCAGCAGTGAATTTCGTGGACTAGACTACAATGAGCAGTTCTTC. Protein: CASSEFRGLDYNEQFF.

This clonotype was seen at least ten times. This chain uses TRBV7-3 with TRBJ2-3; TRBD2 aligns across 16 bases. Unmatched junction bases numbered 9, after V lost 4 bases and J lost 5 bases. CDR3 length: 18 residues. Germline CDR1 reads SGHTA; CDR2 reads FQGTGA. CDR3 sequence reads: CASSYLGTSGGAVDTQYF. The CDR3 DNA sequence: TGTGCCAGCAGCTACCTCGGGACTAGCGGGGGGGCCGTAGATACGCAGTATTTT.

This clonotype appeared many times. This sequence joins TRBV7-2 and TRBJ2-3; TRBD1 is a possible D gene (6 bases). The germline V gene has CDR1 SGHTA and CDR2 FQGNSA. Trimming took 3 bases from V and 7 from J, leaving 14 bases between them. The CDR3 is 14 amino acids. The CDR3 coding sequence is TGTGCCAGCAGCTTTTGGACAGATTCCAATACGCAGTATTTT. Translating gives CASSFWTDSNTQYF.

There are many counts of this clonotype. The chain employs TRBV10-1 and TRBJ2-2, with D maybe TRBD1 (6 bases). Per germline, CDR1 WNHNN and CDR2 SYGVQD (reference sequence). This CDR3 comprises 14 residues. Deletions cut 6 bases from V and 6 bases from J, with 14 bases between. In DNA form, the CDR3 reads TGCGCCAGCAGAGACAGGCGAGGGGCCGGGGAGCTGTTTTTT. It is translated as CASRDRRGAGELFF.

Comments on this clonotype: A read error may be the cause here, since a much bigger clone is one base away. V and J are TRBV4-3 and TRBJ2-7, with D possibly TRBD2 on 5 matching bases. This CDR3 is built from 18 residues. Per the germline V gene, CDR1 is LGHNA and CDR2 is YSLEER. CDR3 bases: TGCGCCAGCAGCCAAGAATTATTAGCGAGTTTGAGCTCCTACGGGCAGTACTTC. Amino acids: CASSQELLASLSSYGQYF.

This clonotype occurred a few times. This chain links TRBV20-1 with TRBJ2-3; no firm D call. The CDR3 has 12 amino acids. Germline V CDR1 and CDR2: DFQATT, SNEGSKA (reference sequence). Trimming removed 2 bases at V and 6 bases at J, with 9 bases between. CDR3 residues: CSARFNTDTQYF. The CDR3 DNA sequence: TGCAGTGCTAGATTCAATACTGATACGCAGTATTTT.

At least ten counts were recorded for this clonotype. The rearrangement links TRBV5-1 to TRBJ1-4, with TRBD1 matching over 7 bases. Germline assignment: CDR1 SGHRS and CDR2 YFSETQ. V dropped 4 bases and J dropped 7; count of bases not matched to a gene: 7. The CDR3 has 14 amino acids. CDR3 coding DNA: TGCGCCAGCAGCCCGACAGGGAGAGGTGAAAAACTGTTTTTT. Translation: CASSPTGRGEKLFF.

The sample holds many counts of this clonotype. The CDR3 DNA is TGCAGCGTTGGAGGCGGGGTAAAGTGGGGCTACACCTTC. Amino acids: CSVGGGVKWGYTF. This chain links TRBV29-1 with TRBJ1-2; unclear D gene. The CDR3 runs 13 residues. Germline V gene sequence: CDR1 SQVTM, CDR2 ANQGSEA. The germline V and J ends were trimmed by 4 bases and 8 bases, with 17 bases remaining between them.

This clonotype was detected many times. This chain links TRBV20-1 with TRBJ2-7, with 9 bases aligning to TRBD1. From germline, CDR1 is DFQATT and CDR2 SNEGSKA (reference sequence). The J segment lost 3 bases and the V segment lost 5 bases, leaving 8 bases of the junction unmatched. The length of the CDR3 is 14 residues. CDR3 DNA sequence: TGCAGTGCTCGATCGGACAGGGGCGTCTACGAGCAGTACTTC. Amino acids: CSARSDRGVYEQYF.

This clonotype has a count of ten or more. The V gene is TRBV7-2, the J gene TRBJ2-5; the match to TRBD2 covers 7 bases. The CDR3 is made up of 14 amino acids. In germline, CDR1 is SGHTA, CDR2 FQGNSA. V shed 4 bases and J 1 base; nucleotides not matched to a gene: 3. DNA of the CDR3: TGTGCCAGCAGCTCAGCGGGGACCCAAGAGACCCAGTACTTC. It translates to CASSSAGTQETQYF. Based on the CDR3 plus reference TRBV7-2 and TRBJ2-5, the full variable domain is GAGVSQSPSNKVTEKGKDVELRCDPISGHTALYWYRQSLGQGLEFLIYFQGNSAPDKSGLPSDRFSAERTGGSVSTLTIQRTQQEDSAVYLCASSSAGTQETQYFGPGTRLLVL.

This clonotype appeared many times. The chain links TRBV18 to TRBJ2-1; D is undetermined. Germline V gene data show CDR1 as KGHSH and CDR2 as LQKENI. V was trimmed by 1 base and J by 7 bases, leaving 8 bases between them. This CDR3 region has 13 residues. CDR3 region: CASSPQSANEQFF. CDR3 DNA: TGTGCCAGCTCACCACAGAGCGCGAATGAGCAGTTCTTC.